Presented here are 6 T cell receptor beta chains from one specimen sequenced in a study of cytomegalovirus exposure and HLA in healthy donors. A multiplex PCR was run with 60 Vbeta primers and 13 Jbeta primers. Profiling relied on immunoSEQ multiplex PCR, and the TCRdb table lists in-frame clones only, not all of them. The repertoire table contains more than 45,000 clones. The specimen sequenced was PBMCs. Source of these receptors: a woman in her 30s in good health and CMV-seropositive.

The genes are TRBV7-8 and TRBJ1-1; TRBD1 agrees at 7 bases. The CDR3 has 14 amino acids. V was clipped by 5 bases and J by 7 bases; unmatched bases: 10. Germline V gene sequence: CDR1 SGHVS, CDR2 FQNEAQ. This chain's CDR3 is CASSPVQGFGEAFF. The CDR3 region has the DNA TGTGCCAGCAGCCCAGTACAGGGGTTCGGTGAAGCTTTCTTT.

The chain links TRBV2 to TRBJ2-6; D may be TRBD1 (6 bases). CDR1 is SNHLY and CDR2 is FYNNEI in the germline V gene. CDR3 length: 15 residues. Trimming stripped 6 bases from V and 0 bases from J, with 9 bases between. The DNA of the CDR3 is TGTGCCAGCAGGCTGGACAGCTCTGGGGCCAACGTCCTGACTTTC. This sequence encodes CASRLDSSGANVLTF.

The rearrangement uses TRBV6-6 and TRBJ2-7; 8 positions match TRBD2. Germline values: CDR1 MNHNY, CDR2 SVGAGI (reference sequence). The CDR3 spans 14 residues. The V segment lost 6 bases and the J segment 4 bases; nucleotides outside the gene matches: 8. The CDR3 region has the DNA TGTGCCAGCAGCCCCGGGGGGGGAATTTACGAGCAGTACTTC. Its translation is CASSPGGGIYEQYF.

This chain joins TRBV2 and TRBJ2-1; D may be TRBD1 (5 bases). Germline V gene data show CDR1 as SNHLY and CDR2 as FYNNEI. Trimming cost V 2 bases and J 4 bases, with 15 bases left between them. The CDR3 is 16 amino acids. The DNA for the CDR3 is TGTGCCAGCAGTGAAAATCGGCCGGACAAATACAATGAGCAGTTCTTC. This gives the protein CASSENRPDKYNEQFF.

The CDR3 is CASSSTSGESTDTQYF. CDR3 nucleotide sequence: TGTGCCAGCAGTTCAACTAGCGGGGAAAGCACAGATACGCAGTATTTT. V is TRBV6-4 and J is TRBJ2-3, with 10 bases fitting TRBD2. Looked up from germline, CDR1 is MRHNA and CDR2 is SNTAGT. This CDR3 comprises 16 residues. The V gene end was trimmed by 5 bases and the J gene end by 0 bases; junction bases not matched to a gene: 5.

V gene TRBV7-6 combines with J gene TRBJ2-1; 10 bases align to TRBD2. This CDR3 contains 18 residues. Trimming cost V 1 base and J 2 bases; bases outside gene matches: 8. Germline CDR1 reads SGHVS; CDR2 reads FNYEAQ. CDR3 bases: TGTGCCAGCAGCTTAGTCGGCCGAGCGGGAGGGCCCTACAATGAGCAGTTCTTC. It is translated as CASSLVGRAGGPYNEQFF.